The 29 T cell receptor beta chains given below trace back to one sample, sequenced in a study of beta chain features in type 1 diabetes. Study-wide results and limits: Within each of all four CD4+ subsets, Type 1 diabetes patients had TCRB CDR3s that were moderately but significantly shorter.

Expressed TCRB transcripts were sequenced because the isolated RNA had all been reverse transcribed beforehand. Produced via immunoSEQ multiplex PCR; TCRdb's table is partial and in-frame only. This sample has approximately 730,000 clones, with over 10% found just once. No cognate antigen is known for these TCRs. The sequencing sample was made of naive CD4+ T cells from blood. The receptors were sampled from a man between 18 and 35 years old with type 1 diabetes.

This sequence joins TRBV14 and TRBJ1-2; D not resolved. Germline V CDR1 and CDR2: SGHDN, FVKESK. Trimming removed 2 bases at V and 8 bases at J, with 12 bases between. The CDR3 spans 13 residues. DNA of the CDR3: TGTGCCAGCAGCCAAAGAAGTAGAGAGGGCTACACCTTC. The encoded protein is CASSQRSREGYTF.

In its sample, this clone was seen a few times. The rearrangement links TRBV4-1 to TRBJ1-5; TRBD1 is a possible D gene (6 bases). V lost 0 bases to trimming and J lost 4 bases, with 16 bases between them. The CDR3 contains 17 residues. Per the germline V gene, CDR1 is MGHRA and CDR2 is YSYEKL. DNA for the CDR3: TGCGCCAGCAGCCAAGATTACAACGCAGGGGTGAATCAGCCCCAGCATTTT. Its translation is CASSQDYNAGVNQPQHF.

The CDR3 region is CASSLGGDSVSGNTIYF. In DNA, the CDR3 is TGTGCCAGCAGCTTAGGGGGAGATTCCGTCTCTGGAAACACCATATATTTT. The rearrangement joins TRBV7-9 to TRBJ1-3; no firm D call. Germline V CDR1 and CDR2: SEHNR, FQNEAQ (reference sequence). The CDR3 consists of 17 residues. Trimming removed 1 base at V and 0 bases at J, with 13 bases between.

This clone was observed a few times. The V gene is TRBV5-8, the J gene TRBJ1-4, with 9 bases that match TRBD1. Germline assignment: CDR1 SGHTS and CDR2 YDEGEE. This CDR3 is built from 14 residues. J was trimmed by 8 bases and V by 4 bases; bases with no gene match: 6. CDR3 region: CASSARTGAEKLFF. In DNA form, the CDR3 reads TGTGCCAGCAGCGCAAGGACAGGGGCCGAAAAACTGTTTTTT.

Written as DNA, the CDR3 is TGCGCCAGCAGCCAAGATCCCGGGAGATACACCGGGGAGCTGTTTTTT. This sequence encodes CASSQDPGRYTGELFF. The rearrangement joins TRBV4-1 to TRBJ2-2, with D possibly being TRBD2 (6 bases). V was pared by 0 bases and J by 3 bases, with 11 bases between. The V gene's germline CDR1 is MGHRA and CDR2 YSYEKL. The length of the CDR3 is 16 residues.

This clone was seen a handful of times. The chain carries TRBV25-1 and TRBJ1-5; TRBD1 is a possible D gene (5 bases). Looked up from germline, CDR1 is MGHDK and CDR2 is SYGVNS. CDR3 length: 16 amino acids. V was trimmed by 2 bases and J by 3 bases, leaving 14 bases between them. CDR3 nucleotides: TGTGCCAGCAGTGAAGGAGTGGGACCGACCAATCAGCCCCAGCATTTT. It yields the protein CASSEGVGPTNQPQHF.

The chain carries TRBV27 and TRBJ1-1; 9 bases align to TRBD1. CDR1 and CDR2 from the germline V gene are MNHEY and SMNVEV (reference sequence). CDR3 size: 16 residues. V lost 6 bases and J lost 4; bases outside the gene matches: 12. The CDR3 loop is CASRNKGLQGATEAFF. The CDR3 coding sequence is TGTGCCAGCAGAAATAAGGGTTTACAGGGGGCCACTGAAGCTTTCTTT.

The rearrangement uses TRBV30 and TRBJ1-1; D is unclear. Looked up from germline, CDR1 is GTSNPN and CDR2 is SVGIG (reference sequence). The CDR3 contains 13 residues. V lost 0 bases, J lost 3 bases, and 8 bases lay in between. CDR3 sequence reads: CAWSVHPDTEAFF. Written as DNA, the CDR3 is TGTGCCTGGAGTGTACATCCGGACACTGAAGCTTTCTTT.

The chain employs TRBV25-1 and TRBJ2-7; 7 nucleotides line up with TRBD1. Germline V gene data show CDR1 as MGHDK and CDR2 as SYGVNS. The CDR3 has 15 residues. Unmatched junction bases numbered 6, after V lost 1 base and J lost 3 bases. The DNA for the CDR3 is TGTGCCAGCAGTGAATGGGCAGGGGGTTTCTACGAGCAGTACTTC. Translated: CASSEWAGGFYEQYF.

This clone was detected only a few times. V gene TRBV7-6 combines with J gene TRBJ1-2; 8 bases are shared with TRBD1. Germline trimming cut 5 bases from V and 4 bases from J; bases unmatched to any gene: 6. Germline CDR1 is SGHVS and CDR2 is FNYEAQ. The CDR3 runs to 14 residues. This CDR3 is CASSPDRVGYGYTF. The DNA for the CDR3 is TGTGCCAGCAGCCCGGACAGGGTTGGCTATGGCTACACCTTC. Drawing the rest from reference TRBV7-6 and TRBJ1-2, the complete variable domain is GAGVSQSPRYKVTKRGQDVALRCDPISGHVSLYWYRQALGQGPEFLTYFNYEAQQDKSGLPNDRFSAERPEGSISTLTIQRTEQRDSAMYRCASSPDRVGYGYTFGSGTRLTVV.

In this sample, this clone turned up a few times. The V and J genes are TRBV30 and TRBJ2-2; the D is unclear. The CDR3 runs to 13 residues. V was shortened by 2 bases and J by 6 bases, with 10 bases between the two germline ends. Germline CDR1 and CDR2: GTSNPN and SVGIG (reference sequence). CDR3 loop: CAWSSRVSGELFF. CDR3 bases: TGTGCCTGGAGTTCAAGGGTTTCCGGGGAGCTGTTTTTT.

This chain connects TRBV5-1 to TRBJ2-1; 7 bases are a match to TRBD2. In germline, CDR1 is SGHRS, CDR2 YFSETQ. The V and J ends lost 0 bases and 8 bases, in that order; junction bases with no gene match: 8. CDR3 length: 15 amino acids. The CDR3 reads CASSLASGGRDEQFF. For the CDR3, the DNA is TGCGCCAGCAGCTTGGCTAGCGGAGGGCGAGATGAGCAGTTCTTC.

The rearrangement joins TRBV29-1 to TRBJ2-3; 9 positions match TRBD2. This CDR3 is built from 13 residues. V lost 1 base, J lost 7 bases, and 3 bases stayed unmatched. Germline CDR1 and CDR2: SQVTM and ANQGSEA. The CDR3 coding sequence is TGCAGCGTTGAAGGCGGGGGGGCTTATACGCAGTATTTT. It encodes CSVEGGGAYTQYF.

The CDR3 region has the DNA TGTGCCAGCAGCTTCCCTCAGCCCGGGCGGGATGGCTACACCTTC. Encoded protein: CASSFPQPGRDGYTF. The chain employs TRBV7-2 and TRBJ1-2, with D unresolved. This CDR3 comprises 15 residues. Deletions cut 3 bases from V and 6 bases from J, with 17 bases between. Germline V gene sequence: CDR1 SGHTA, CDR2 FQGNSA.

This clone was counted a few times. The gene calls are TRBV18 and TRBJ2-5; D not certain. The CDR3 length is 15 residues. Germline V lookup: CDR1 KGHSH, CDR2 LQKENI. The V and J ends lost 6 bases and 1 base respectively, with 15 bases between them. CDR3: CASSGSSSVQETQYF. DNA for the CDR3: TGTGCCAGCTCCGGGTCATCCTCCGTCCAAGAGACCCAGTACTTC.

This chain links TRBV5-1 with TRBJ2-3, with a tentative D call TRBD1 (5 bases). V was shortened by 3 bases and J by 3 bases, with 20 bases between the two germline ends. CDR1 SGHRS and CDR2 YFSETQ come from the germline V gene. The CDR3 spans 17 residues. The chain's CDR3 is CASSSPGLGVGTDTQYF. The CDR3 region has the DNA TGCGCCAGCAGCTCCCCAGGTTTAGGGGTGGGAACAGATACGCAGTATTTT.

As DNA, the CDR3 is TGCGCCAGCAGCTTTGGTGGGTCAAGCTCCTACAATGAGCAGTTCTTC. As protein: CASSFGGSSSYNEQFF. The chain recombines TRBV5-1 with TRBJ2-1; D call uncertain. Trimming cost V 2 bases and J 0 bases, with 12 bases left between them. The germline V gene has CDR1 SGHRS and CDR2 YFSETQ. This CDR3 has 16 residues.

This clone was found a few times. The chain has TRBV5-1 and TRBJ2-1; TRBD2 agrees at 9 bases. Trimming at V came to 1 base and at J to 5 bases, leaving 10 bases not matched to a gene. Germline V gene data show CDR1 as SGHRS and CDR2 as YFSETQ. This CDR3 region has 17 residues. The CDR3 protein is CASSLNGLAGRNNEQFF. In DNA, the CDR3 is TGCGCCAGCAGCTTGAATGGGCTAGCGGGGCGTAACAATGAGCAGTTCTTC.

This clone was counted a few times. The chain has TRBV11-2 and TRBJ2-3, with D tentatively TRBD1 (6 bases). Germline CDR1 is SGHAT and CDR2 is FQNNGV. V was trimmed by 4 bases and J by 3 bases, leaving 8 bases between them. This CDR3 comprises 13 residues. The CDR3 loop reads CASSSQGTDTQYF. The CDR3 DNA sequence: TGTGCCAGCAGCTCCCAGGGGACAGATACGCAGTATTTT.

CDR3 bases: TGTGCCTTTGGTTGGTACAATCAGCCCCAGCATTTT. This codes for CAFGWYNQPQHF. J is TRBJ1-5 and V is TRBV30, with unresolved D. This CDR3 spans 12 amino acids. Trimming removed 7 bases at V and 3 bases at J, with 10 bases between. Per the germline V gene, CDR1 is GTSNPN and CDR2 is SVGIG (reference sequence).

Of note for this clone: One end of the junction is discordant with germline, which a read error may explain. The chain couples TRBV14 to TRBJ2-5; D is tentatively TRBD1 or TRBD2 (6 bases each). CDR1 is SGHDN, CDR2 FVKESK, per germline. The CDR3 extends over 15 amino acids. CDR3 amino acids: CASSQAGGGQGTQYF. The CDR3 DNA reads TGTGCCAGCAGCCAAGCCGGAGGGGGGCAAGGGACCCAGTACTTC.

A few counts support this clone. V gene TRBV30 combines with J gene TRBJ2-2; 7 nucleotides line up with TRBD1. The CDR3 is made up of 14 amino acids. V gave up 4 bases and J gave up 2 bases; unmatched junction bases: 4. CDR1 GTSNPN and CDR2 SVGIG come from the germline V gene (reference sequence). The chain's CDR3 is CAWKGQPNTGELFF. CDR3 DNA: TGTGCCTGGAAGGGACAGCCCAACACCGGGGAGCTGTTTTTT.

The genes are TRBV4-2 and TRBJ1-1; no firm D call. The germline gives CDR1 LGHNA, CDR2 YNFKEQ. V shed 0 bases and J shed 4 bases, with 12 bases lying between them. The CDR3 length is 15 residues. The CDR3 DNA sequence: TGTGCCAGCAGCCAAGATCTAAGTTACGGCACTGAAGCTTTCTTT. Translation gives CASSQDLSYGTEAFF.

This chain connects TRBV4-2 to TRBJ1-2, with a weak D call TRBD1 (6 bases). Trimming cost V 6 bases and J 4 bases, with 12 bases left between them. CDR3 length: 13 residues. Germline V gene data show CDR1 as LGHNA and CDR2 as YNFKEQ. Here the CDR3 DNA reads TGTGCCAGCAGGGACAGAGAGTTCTATGGCTACACCTTC. Protein sequence: CASRDREFYGYTF.

The CDR3 region is CASSVVGGEQYF. CDR3 coding DNA: TGTGCCAGCAGCGTAGTAGGTGGCGAGCAGTACTTC. The chain couples TRBV9 to TRBJ2-7, with unresolved D. Germline loops: CDR1 SGDLS, CDR2 YYNGEE. The V and J ends lost 0 bases and 6 bases respectively, with 7 bases between them. The CDR3 consists of 12 residues.

The V and J genes are TRBV12-5 and TRBJ2-5; D not certain. The CDR3 is made up of 12 amino acids. CDR1 LGHNT and CDR2 FRNRAP come from the germline V gene. Trimming took off 2 bases at V and 5 bases at J, with 6 bases between the two ends. The CDR3 spells CASGLSEETQYF. The CDR3 DNA reads as TGTGCTAGTGGTTTGAGTGAGGAGACCCAGTACTTC. Supplemented by reference TRBV12-5 and TRBJ2-5, the full variable domain reads DARVTQTPRHKVTEMGQEVTMRCQPILGHNTVFWYRQTMMQGLELLAYFRNRAPLDDSGMPKDRFSAEMPDATLATLKIQPSEPRDSAVYFCASGLSEETQYFGPGTRLLVL.

The chain carries TRBV19 and TRBJ2-4, with TRBD2 identical over 7 bases. Germline-derived CDR1 and CDR2 are LNHDA and SQIVND (reference sequence). Trimming removed 8 bases from V and 5 bases from J; junction bases left unmatched: 9. The CDR3 covers 14 residues. The CDR3, as DNA: TGTGCCAGTGGACTTAGAGGACTAGAAAACATTCAGTACTTC. Protein sequence: CASGLRGLENIQYF.

This clone occurred a few times. The rearrangement links TRBV25-1 to TRBJ2-7; D tentatively reads TRBD1 or TRBD2 (6 bases each). This CDR3 spans 14 amino acids. From germline, CDR1 is MGHDK and CDR2 SYGVNS. CDR3 region: CATPFRGLGYEQYF. The DNA of the CDR3 is TGTGCTACGCCCTTCAGGGGACTGGGGTACGAGCAGTACTTC.

CDR3 sequence (DNA): TGTGCCATCAGCTGGACAGGGGGCGAATCAGATACGCAGTATTTT. Its protein is CAISWTGGESDTQYF. This chain joins TRBV10-3 and TRBJ2-3, with 11 positions matching TRBD1. The germline V gene has CDR1 ENHRY and CDR2 SYGVKD. The V and J ends lost 6 bases and 4 bases, in that order; junction bases with no gene match: 6. This CDR3 has 15 amino acids.